This note documents a single T cell receptor (beta chain) sequence. Its antigen remains unknown. Investigators excluded patients with uncontrolled infection, other autoimmune disease, pregnancy or lactation. This sample is drawn from a study of T cells in Graves' hyperthyroidism and ophthalmopathy. Points from the study as a whole: Clonotypes that were expanded in thyroid above 0.001 mostly appeared in blood too.

Trimming stripped 7 bases from V and 0 bases from J, with 10 bases between. Germline-derived CDR1 and CDR2 are MDHEN and SYDVKM. The CDR3 is 14 amino acids. Template material for amplifying TCR beta CDR3 regions consisted of RNA transcripts. A first-round RT-PCR of the TCR CDR3 used the HTBI primer set. MiXCR was run by TCRdb on the multiplex PCR reads, yielding one entry per CDR3 protein. The table shows a few hundred thousand distinct CDR3 sequences, with about a sixth occurring only once. The sequence came from a woman in her thirties or forties with Graves' ophthalmopathy. The chain uses TRBV28 and TRBJ1-5, with D maybe TRBD1 (6 bases). Sequenced: blood. The CDR3 DNA follows: TGTGCCAGCAAGGGGGGTATTAGCAATCAGCCCCAGCATTTT. It yields the protein CASKGGISNQPQHF.